These 26 T cell receptor beta chains were all obtained from the same sample, sequenced in a study of PD-L1 blockade in urothelial cancer. This table comes from immunoSEQ multiplex PCR, and its TCRdb copy is limited to in-frame clones, with some not included. The sample holds about 30,000 clones, 75% to 90% seen once. The sample in question was PBMCs, obtained around atezolizumab (anti-PD-L1) treatment. The receptor source for this set is a man aged 50-60 years with urothelial cancer.

This sequence joins TRBV5-1 and TRBJ2-5, with 9 bases that match TRBD2. CDR3 length: 14 amino acids. Germline assignment: CDR1 SGHRS and CDR2 YFSETQ. Trimming at V came to 2 bases and at J to 2 bases, leaving 1 base not matched to a gene. The CDR3 nucleotides are TGCGCCAGCAGCTTTCTAGCGGGACAAGAGACCCAGTACTTC. As protein: CASSFLAGQETQYF.

The chain links TRBV19 to TRBJ2-3; 10 bases are shared with TRBD2. The CDR3 sequence is 17 residues long. With V trimmed by 4 bases and J by 1 base, 8 bases remained unmatched. The germline V gene encodes CDR1 LNHDA and CDR2 SQIVND (reference sequence). CDR3 region: CASSSSGLAYGTDTQYF. Written as DNA, the CDR3 is TGTGCCAGTAGTAGTTCGGGACTAGCGTATGGCACAGATACGCAGTATTTT.

This chain connects TRBV19 to TRBJ1-5; 7 nucleotides line up with TRBD1. Unmatched junction bases numbered 7, after V lost 7 bases and J lost 1 base. CDR1 is LNHDA, CDR2 SQIVND, per germline (reference sequence). This CDR3 spans 15 amino acids. The CDR3 DNA reads TGTGCCAGTACTCGAGACAGGGCAAGCAATCAGCCCCAGCATTTT. Amino acids: CASTRDRASNQPQHF.

This clone was seen once. CDR3 region: CASSTWTGNEQFF. CDR3 sequence (DNA): TGTGCCAGCAGCACCTGGACTGGGAATGAGCAGTTCTTC. This chain links TRBV5-4 with TRBJ2-1; D possibly corresponds to TRBD2 (5 bases). CDR3 length: 13 residues. Trimming shortened V by 4 bases and J by 7 bases, and 12 bases separated the two germline ends. Per germline, CDR1 SGHNT and CDR2 YYREEE (reference sequence).

The rearrangement links TRBV6-4 to TRBJ2-3; 10 positions agree with TRBD2. The CDR3 length is 15 residues. Trimming took 6 bases from V and 5 from J; bases not matched to a gene: 8. CDR1 is MRHNA and CDR2 is SNTAGT in the germline V gene. CDR3 region: CASSGGTSDVDTQYF. In DNA, the CDR3 is TGTGCCAGCAGCGGAGGGACTAGCGACGTAGATACGCAGTATTTT.

The rearrangement links TRBV2 to TRBJ1-1, with D perhaps matching TRBD1 (6 bases). This CDR3 has 14 residues. V was shortened by 6 bases and J by 4 bases, with 15 bases between the two germline ends. The V gene's germline CDR1 is SNHLY and CDR2 FYNNEI. As DNA, the CDR3 is TGTGCCAGCAGCGAAACCTCCAGGGGCACTGAAGCTTTCTTT. Amino acids: CASSETSRGTEAFF.

This rearrangement joins TRBV30 to TRBJ1-4; TRBD1 matches at 9 bases. V lost 4 bases, J lost 11 bases, and 8 bases stayed unmatched. CDR1 GTSNPN and CDR2 SVGIG come from the germline V gene (reference sequence). The CDR3 is made up of 13 amino acids. The CDR3 DNA follows: TGTGCCTGGACTTCTCCCGGGACAGGGAAACTGTTTTTT. Its translation: CAWTSPGTGKLFF.

J is TRBJ1-2 and V is TRBV7-2; 12 bases are a match to TRBD1. CDR1 and CDR2 from the germline V gene are SGHTA and FQGNSA. This CDR3 contains 17 residues. The V segment lost 5 bases and the J segment 2 bases; nucleotides outside the gene matches: 9. For the CDR3, the DNA is TGTGCCAGCAGCCTAGGGGGACAGGGGGCAATGAACTATGGCTACACCTTC. Protein sequence: CASSLGGQGAMNYGYTF.

The rearrangement links TRBV27 to TRBJ2-7; D may be TRBD2 (7 bases). There are 15 residues in the CDR3. Germline loops: CDR1 MNHEY, CDR2 SMNVEV (reference sequence). The ends were cut back, 5 bases at V and 6 bases at J, with 20 bases in the middle. The CDR3 nucleotides read TGTGCCAGCAGTCCCCTGGGGGGGCGCGTGTCCGAGCAGTACTTC. Its protein product is CASSPLGGRVSEQYF.

The V and J genes are TRBV25-1 and TRBJ2-2; perhaps TRBD1 as D (6 bases). The CDR3 runs to 15 residues. Trimming stripped 6 bases from V and 5 bases from J, with 16 bases between. The V gene's germline CDR1 is MGHDK and CDR2 SYGVNS. The CDR3 coding sequence is TGTGCCAGCAGGGGCCCCCGTCAGGGGACCGGGGAGCTGTTTTTT. Translated: CASRGPRQGTGELFF.

This clone was observed a handful of times. The chain joins TRBV2 to TRBJ2-2; 9 bases match TRBD2. Germline CDR1 SNHLY, CDR2 FYNNEI. The CDR3 covers 15 residues. V lost 6 bases and J lost 6; bases outside the gene matches: 8. In DNA, the CDR3 is TGTGCCAGCAGAAGGGGGCGGGGGGGATCCGGGGAGCTGTTTTTT. It codes for CASRRGRGGSGELFF.

This clone is termed medium-sized. V gene TRBV7-9 combines with J gene TRBJ1-1; a weak D match, TRBD1 (5 bases). Germline CDR1 is SEHNR and CDR2 is FQNEAQ (reference sequence). Trimming removed 4 bases from V and 1 base from J, with 10 bases in between. The CDR3 sequence is 14 residues long. The CDR3 loop is CASSSSGGNTEAFF. In DNA, the CDR3 is TGTGCCAGCAGCTCGTCCGGGGGGAACACTGAAGCTTTCTTT. Full variable domain (outside the CDR3, taken from reference TRBV7-9 and TRBJ1-1): DTGVSQNPRHKITKRGQNVTFRCDPISEHNRLYWYRQTLGQGPEFLTYFQNEAQLEKSRLLSDRFSAERPKGSFSTLEIQRTEQGDSAMYLCASSSSGGNTEAFFGQGTRLTVV.

The chain uses TRBV29-1 and TRBJ1-2, with TRBD1 as a possible D gene (5 bases). The CDR3 spans 11 residues. CDR1 SQVTM and CDR2 ANQGSEA come from the germline V gene. V lost 8 bases and J 7 bases, leaving 14 bases between the germline ends. The CDR3 reads CSLDGGSGYTF. DNA of the CDR3: TGCAGCCTCGACGGGGGATCTGGCTACACCTTC.

This chain joins TRBV25-1 and TRBJ1-2, with TRBD1 as a possible D gene (6 bases). This CDR3 region has 15 residues. The germline gives CDR1 MGHDK, CDR2 SYGVNS. V gave up 6 bases and J gave up 1 base, with 15 bases separating them. CDR3 amino acids: CASRKTGTFNYGYTF. The CDR3 nucleotides read TGTGCCAGCAGGAAGACCGGGACATTTAACTATGGCTACACCTTC.

The chain is built from TRBV7-9 and TRBJ2-1; 8 nucleotides align to TRBD1. The length of the CDR3 is 12 residues. With V trimmed by 5 bases and J by 7 bases, 1 base remained unmatched. Germline loops: CDR1 SEHNR, CDR2 FQNEAQ (reference sequence). The CDR3: CASSRTGNEQFF. CDR3 in DNA: TGTGCCAGCAGCCGGACAGGGAATGAGCAGTTCTTC.

The rearrangement joins TRBV5-1 to TRBJ1-1; D is ambiguous. The CDR3 contains 14 residues. Germline CDR1 SGHRS, CDR2 YFSETQ. Trimming shortened V by 0 bases and J by 0 bases, and 6 bases separated the two germline ends. The CDR3 reads CASSLGHMNTEAFF. The DNA for the CDR3 is TGCGCCAGCAGCTTGGGACACATGAACACTGAAGCTTTCTTT.

This chain connects TRBV7-2 to TRBJ2-3, with 10 bases aligning to TRBD2. The J segment lost 0 bases and the V segment lost 2 bases, leaving 8 bases of the junction unmatched. Germline loops: CDR1 SGHTA, CDR2 FQGNSA. This CDR3 is built from 18 residues. The CDR3 nucleotides are TGTGCCAGCAGCTTAACGGCTAGCGGGGGCCTTAGCACAGATACGCAGTATTTT. Amino acids: CASSLTASGGLSTDTQYF.

The chain recombines TRBV18 with TRBJ2-2; 8 bases are shared with TRBD1. The CDR3 spans 16 residues. The J segment lost 1 base and the V segment lost 6 bases, leaving 7 bases of the junction unmatched. From germline, CDR1 is KGHSH and CDR2 LQKENI. The CDR3 sequence: CASSRDRLQNTGELFF. The DNA of the CDR3 is TGTGCCAGCTCCCGGGACAGGCTCCAGAACACCGGGGAGCTGTTTTTT.

The V call is TRBV28, the J call TRBJ1-5, with a tentative D call TRBD1 (5 bases). Trimming stripped 5 bases from V and 4 bases from J, with 21 bases between. The CDR3 has 17 residues. CDR1 is MDHEN and CDR2 is SYDVKM in the germline V gene. Here the CDR3 reads CASSLLTGRRENQPQHF. CDR3 DNA: TGTGCCAGCAGTCTACTTACAGGACGGAGGGAAAATCAGCCCCAGCATTTT.

The rearrangement uses TRBV5-1 and TRBJ2-7; no definite D call. This CDR3 spans 14 amino acids. V shed 0 bases and J shed 6 bases, with 13 bases lying between them. Per the germline V gene, CDR1 is SGHRS and CDR2 is YFSETQ. As DNA, the CDR3 is TGCGCCAGCAGCTTGGATCTGGTATCAGGCGAGCAGTACGTC. Translation gives CASSLDLVSGEQYV.

The chain links TRBV11-3 to TRBJ2-7; D not resolved. Looked up from germline, CDR1 is SGHNT and CDR2 is YENEEA. The CDR3 runs 15 residues. Trimming pared 1 base from V and 0 bases from J, leaving 10 bases between. CDR3 protein: CASSLGESSSYEQYF. In DNA form, the CDR3 reads TGTGCCAGCAGCTTAGGAGAATCGAGCTCCTACGAGCAGTACTTC.

The chain has TRBV13 and TRBJ2-7; 10 nucleotides match TRBD2. Germline V lookup: CDR1 PRHDT, CDR2 FYEKMQ (reference sequence). The CDR3 consists of 15 residues. The V and J ends lost 0 bases and 3 bases, in that order; junction bases with no gene match: 2. The CDR3 region is CASSLGLAGVYEQYV. CDR3 DNA: TGTGCCAGCAGCTTAGGGCTAGCGGGGGTCTACGAGCAGTACGTC.

The chain uses TRBV28 and TRBJ1-5; D unclear. Germline CDR1 is MDHEN and CDR2 is SYDVKM. This CDR3 has 18 residues. With 2 bases removed from V and 0 bases from J, the gap between germline ends came to 17 bases. The CDR3 here is CASSLMWESAYSNQPQHF. CDR3 DNA: TGTGCCAGCAGTTTAATGTGGGAGTCGGCTTATAGCAATCAGCCCCAGCATTTT.

This chain joins TRBV4-1 and TRBJ2-1, with D possibly TRBD2 on 5 matching bases. The V gene's germline CDR1 is MGHRA and CDR2 YSYEKL. V dropped 0 bases and J dropped 0 bases, with 15 bases sitting between them. This CDR3 is built from 18 residues. CDR3 nucleotides: TGCGCCAGCAGCCAAGAGGAGGTGTACGGGGACTCCTACAATGAGCAGTTCTTC. Its translation: CASSQEEVYGDSYNEQFF.

The V call is TRBV10-3, the J call TRBJ2-7; 11 bases are shared with TRBD2. In germline, CDR1 is ENHRY, CDR2 SYGVKD. The CDR3 covers 16 residues. V shed 3 bases, J shed 6 bases, and the junction held 10 bases outside the gene matches. The CDR3 sequence: CAISDQKKGLAGEQYF. CDR3 coding DNA: TGTGCCATCAGTGACCAAAAAAAAGGACTAGCGGGCGAGCAGTACTTC.

The table lists this clone with a few counts. V gene TRBV7-2 combines with J gene TRBJ1-1; possibly TRBD1 for D (5 bases). The V end lost 5 bases, the J end lost 3 bases, and 10 bases lay between the germline ends. Germline lookup yields CDR1 SGHTA and CDR2 FQGNSA. The CDR3 length is 13 residues. The CDR3 reads CASSLTGYTEAFF. As DNA, the CDR3 is TGTGCCAGCAGCCTTACAGGCTACACTGAAGCTTTCTTT. The full variable domain, rest sourced from reference TRBV7-2 and TRBJ1-1, is GAGVSQSPSNKVTEKGKDVELRCDPISGHTALYWYRQSLGQGLEFLIYFQGNSAPDKSGLPSDRFSAERTGGSVSTLTIQRTQQEDSAVYLCASSLTGYTEAFFGQGTRLTVV.